This entry lists 17 T cell receptor beta chains sequenced from one sample in a study of identical twins. One entry per CDR3 protein, called by TCRdb with MiXCR from the 5' RACE reads. The data hold about 460,000 distinct CDR3 sequences, with 13% to 15% observed a single time. The sample was also linked to a second study, of yellow fever vaccine responses in identical twins.

Sequenced sample: CD4+ T cells sorted from blood. All receptors come from a woman aged 18-29 years in good health.

The chain couples TRBV5-1 to TRBJ1-4; perhaps TRBD1 as D (5 bases). Germline V gene data show CDR1 as SGHRS and CDR2 as YFSETQ. Trimming left V 6 bases short and J 2 bases short, with 11 bases between. The CDR3 is made up of 14 amino acids. CDR3 in amino acids: CASTQGVTNEKLFF. CDR3 in DNA: TGCGCCAGCACCCAGGGTGTGACTAATGAAAAACTGTTTTTT.

This chain joins TRBV5-1 and TRBJ2-2; 9 bases match TRBD1. The germline CDR1 and CDR2 sequences are SGHRS and YFSETQ. This CDR3 has 16 residues. V lost 0 bases, J lost 5 bases, and 5 bases stayed unmatched. CDR3 region: CASSLAGQGTTGELFF. The CDR3 nucleotides read TGCGCCAGCAGCTTGGCGGGACAGGGTACAACCGGGGAGCTGTTTTTT.

This clonotype came up a few times. J is TRBJ2-4 and V is TRBV27; no clear D. Germline V gives CDR1 MNHEY, CDR2 SMNVEV (reference sequence). Trimming took 5 bases from V and 1 from J, leaving 18 bases between them. This CDR3 spans 17 amino acids. For the CDR3, the DNA is TGTGCCAGCAGTCACCGTCCCGGGCCCTCGGCCAAAAACATTCAGTACTTC. Translated: CASSHRPGPSAKNIQYF.

This chain joins TRBV5-1 and TRBJ2-7; 12 bases are shared with TRBD1. The germline CDR1 and CDR2 sequences are SGHRS and YFSETQ. V shed 0 bases, J shed 6 bases, and the junction held 7 bases outside the gene matches. The CDR3 is made up of 16 amino acids. The CDR3 nucleotides read TGCGCCAGCAGCTTGGGTCTGGGACAGGGGGCCTCCGAGCAGTACTTC. Amino acids: CASSLGLGQGASEQYF.

The V call is TRBV13, the J call TRBJ2-7, with no clear D. Germline assignment: CDR1 PRHDT and CDR2 FYEKMQ (reference sequence). This CDR3 spans 14 amino acids. The V and J ends lost 2 bases and 2 bases respectively, with 10 bases between them. CDR3 sequence reads: CASSLYAETYEQYF. The CDR3 region has the DNA TGTGCCAGCAGCTTATACGCCGAAACCTACGAGCAGTACTTC.

The chain has TRBV9 and TRBJ2-2, with TRBD1 matching over 10 bases. The CDR3 is 15 amino acids. Germline V gene data show CDR1 as SGDLS and CDR2 as YYNGEE. The junction had 6 bases not matched to a gene; V was cut back by 4 bases and J by 6 bases. CDR3 loop: CASSTGDRGSGELFF. For the CDR3, the DNA is TGTGCCAGCAGCACGGGGGACAGGGGATCCGGGGAGCTGTTTTTT. Together with reference TRBV9 and TRBJ2-2, the CDR3 gives the full variable domain: DSGVTQTPKHLITATGQRVTLRCSPRSGDLSVYWYQQSLDQGLQFLIQYYNGEERAKGNILERFSAQQFPDLHSELNLSSLELGDSALYFCASSTGDRGSGELFFGEGSRLTVL.

This clonotype has more than one count but fewer than ten. This chain uses TRBV10-3 with TRBJ1-4; 9 nucleotides match TRBD1. The germline CDR1 and CDR2 sequences are ENHRY and SYGVKD. The V segment lost 4 bases and the J segment 6 bases; nucleotides outside the gene matches: 3. There are 14 residues in the CDR3. CDR3 DNA sequence: TGTGCCATCAGTGGACAGGGGGGCCATGAAAAACTGTTTTTT. As protein: CAISGQGGHEKLFF.

This clonotype showed up just a few times. The gene calls are TRBV7-2 and TRBJ2-1; TRBD2 matches 8 bases. CDR3 length: 15 residues. The germline V gene encodes CDR1 SGHTA and CDR2 FQGNSA. V dropped 4 bases and J dropped 5; count of bases not matched to a gene: 7. This CDR3 reads CASSSTGGVNNEQFF. In DNA form, the CDR3 reads TGTGCCAGCAGCTCGACGGGGGGGGTAAACAATGAGCAGTTCTTC.

This clonotype has just a few counts. The gene calls are TRBV5-1 and TRBJ2-5; D is ambiguous. The CDR3 consists of 13 residues. Germline V CDR1 and CDR2: SGHRS, YFSETQ. V lost 1 base and J 5 bases, leaving 9 bases between the germline ends. The CDR3 spells CASSLSARETQYF. The CDR3 DNA sequence: TGCGCCAGCAGCTTGTCTGCAAGGGAGACCCAGTACTTC.

This clonotype was detected only a few times. The rearrangement links TRBV20-1 to TRBJ1-5; perhaps TRBD1 as D (5 bases). The CDR3 extends over 13 amino acids. Trimming left V 5 bases short and J 1 base short, with 9 bases between. Germline V CDR1 and CDR2: DFQATT, SNEGSKA (reference sequence). The CDR3 DNA is TGCAGTGCTCGCCGGGACAGCAATCAGCCCCAGCATTTT. It specifies CSARRDSNQPQHF.

V gene TRBV7-8 combines with J gene TRBJ2-7, with TRBD2 matching over 12 bases. Germline lookup yields CDR1 SGHVS and CDR2 FQNEAQ. V trimming: 1 base; J trimming: 5 bases; junction bases outside the gene matches: 6. This CDR3 comprises 16 residues. CDR3 sequence (DNA): TGTGCCAGCAGCTTAGTTCTAGCGGGGGGGGTCGACGAGCAGTACTTC. Its translation: CASSLVLAGGVDEQYF.

This chain uses TRBV5-1 with TRBJ2-7; 9 bases are a match to TRBD2. Germline trimming cut 6 bases from V and 7 bases from J; bases unmatched to any gene: 14. The CDR3 runs to 15 residues. Germline V gene sequence: CDR1 SGHRS, CDR2 YFSETQ. The CDR3 protein is CASTEPSGATGEQYF. Written as DNA, the CDR3 is TGCGCCAGCACCGAACCTAGCGGGGCTACAGGGGAGCAGTACTTC.

This clonotype was seen a few times. The genes are TRBV5-1 and TRBJ1-2; D ambiguous. With 0 bases removed from V and 0 bases from J, the gap between germline ends came to 6 bases. CDR3 length: 14 residues. The germline V gene has CDR1 SGHRS and CDR2 YFSETQ. The DNA of the CDR3 is TGCGCCAGCAGCTTGGAGGGAGCTAACTATGGCTACACCTTC. Translated: CASSLEGANYGYTF.

The gene calls are TRBV4-2 and TRBJ1-6, with no clear D. This CDR3 region has 15 residues. Germline V CDR1 and CDR2: LGHNA, YNFKEQ. V was pared by 1 base and J by 5 bases, with 9 bases between. CDR3 DNA sequence: TGTGCCAGCAGCCAAGTTGGCAGTCATAATTCACCCCTCCACTTT. Amino acid sequence: CASSQVGSHNSPLHF.

In this sample, this clonotype turned up a few times. The rearrangement uses TRBV5-5 and TRBJ1-2, with 10 nucleotides matching TRBD1. Germline V CDR1 and CDR2: SGHKS, YYEKEE (reference sequence). The junction had 8 bases not matched to a gene; V was cut back by 3 bases and J by 6 bases. The CDR3 spans 15 residues. The DNA of the CDR3 is TGTGCCAGCAGCTCGGCCGGGACAGGGGTAGATGGCTACACCTTC. It yields the protein CASSSAGTGVDGYTF.

This clonotype was observed a few times. The chain uses TRBV5-1 and TRBJ2-3; the match to TRBD2 covers 7 bases. The V gene's germline CDR1 is SGHRS and CDR2 YFSETQ. Trimming at V came to 0 bases and at J to 7 bases, leaving 5 bases not matched to a gene. This CDR3 region has 14 residues. The CDR3 loop reads CASSLGLALNTQYF. DNA for the CDR3: TGCGCCAGCAGCTTGGGACTAGCTTTGAATACGCAGTATTTT.

This clonotype was found many times. The rearrangement joins TRBV12-3 or TRBV12-4 to TRBJ2-7; no firm D call. The CDR3 has 14 residues. Between the trimmed V and J ends, which lost 3 bases and 0 bases, there was a span of 9 bases. Here the CDR3 reads CASSLQARSYEQYF. The CDR3 coding sequence is TGTGCCAGCAGTTTGCAGGCCCGCTCCTACGAGCAGTACTTC.